This paragraph covers one TCR beta chain sequence. Its specificity is not known. Use of 60 Vbeta and 13 Jbeta primers characterized the PCR. Sequencing used immunoSEQ multiplex PCR; TCRdb keeps in-frame clones, though not all of them. The table has some 98,000 clones, roughly 81% seen once. In nominal health when sampled, donors likely had unrecorded immune exposures nonetheless. The data derive from a study of cytomegalovirus exposure and HLA in healthy donors. Germline values: CDR1 SGHVS, CDR2 FQNEAQ. Deletions cut 4 bases from V and 6 bases from J, with 21 bases between. This CDR3 has 16 residues. Findings of the study overall: One later analysis reportedly identified an Asian-associated ancestry cluster that showed fewer N-insertions than the roughly 700-donor mean.

This sequence was found in a man aged 40-50 years in good health and CMV-seronegative. J is TRBJ2-5 and V is TRBV7-8; TRBD2 is a possible D gene (6 bases). The source material was PBMCs. The CDR3 here is CASSSGWRGPKKTQYF. DNA of the CDR3: TGTGCCAGCAGCTCGGGTTGGCGGGGTCCAAAGAAGACCCAGTACTTC.